One and the same sample provided the 15 T cell receptor beta chains below, sequenced in a study of CD8 T cells in ankylosing spondylitis (dated by TCRdb to the late 2010s). Antigens for these TCRs are unknown. Libraries were built with 5' RACE. Reads for this sample came from an Illumina HiSeq 2500. TCRdb's own reprocessing of the public reads used fastp at Q25 and MiXCR and kept productive beta chains. Each CDR3 protein appears once, grouped with its most common genes and DNA. The sample table records around 770,000 distinct CDR3 sequences; around 11% of these occur just once. The leading ten clones occupy under 0.6% of the sample. Points the paper makes about the study in general: Blood from ankylosing spondylitis patients appeared to be characterized by a TCR beta motif composed of under 10 highly homologous amino acid variants.

The specimen sequenced was blood, either unsorted or a sorted T cell fraction (not recorded which). The receptors shown here come from a male donor with ankylosing spondylitis.

In this sample, this clonotype turned up a few times. V is TRBV20-1 and J is TRBJ2-3; either TRBD1 or TRBD2 may fit D (5 bases each). V lost 3 bases to trimming and J lost 5 bases, with 18 bases between them. The CDR3 is 15 residues long. Germline V gene data show CDR1 as DFQATT and CDR2 as SNEGSKA (reference sequence). The CDR3 spells CSARKGPRGRDTQYF. The DNA of the CDR3 is TGCAGTGCTAGGAAGGGACCTCGAGGGAGAGATACGCAGTATTTT.

V and J are TRBV5-1 and TRBJ1-2; maybe TRBD1 (6 bases). Germline values: CDR1 SGHRS, CDR2 YFSETQ. V lost 2 bases to trimming and J lost 8 bases, with 25 bases between them. The CDR3 has 17 amino acids. CDR3 residues: CASSLGAGTGALRGYTF. The CDR3 DNA reads as TGCGCCAGCAGCTTAGGTGCCGGGACGGGGGCGCTAAGGGGCTACACCTTC.

This clonotype occurred many times. The chain joins TRBV20-1 to TRBJ2-3, with D perhaps given as TRBD1 or TRBD2 (5 bases each). Germline-derived CDR1 and CDR2 are DFQATT and SNEGSKA (reference sequence). The V gene lost 5 bases and the J gene lost 8 bases, with 23 bases spanning the gap. CDR3 length: 15 amino acids. The CDR3 DNA sequence: TGCAGTGCTTTTCGTCCGGCCCGGGGCAGGGCTACGCAGTATTTT. Translation: CSAFRPARGRATQYF.

A few counts support this clonotype. This chain uses TRBV9 with TRBJ2-5, with 7 bases fitting TRBD1. CDR3 length: 15 amino acids. The V gene end was trimmed by 0 bases and the J gene end by 2 bases; junction bases not matched to a gene: 4. The germline V gene has CDR1 SGDLS and CDR2 YYNGEE. DNA for the CDR3: TGTGCCAGCAGCGTAGCGGGACAGCCTCAAGAGACCCAGTACTTC. Its translation is CASSVAGQPQETQYF.

This CDR3 reads CASSLARGLRYNSPLHF. The CDR3 coding sequence is TGTGCCAGCAGCTTAGCGCGGGGTTTGCGGTATAATTCACCCCTCCACTTT. The V and J genes are TRBV7-2 and TRBJ1-6; D is ambiguous. This CDR3 region has 17 residues. V lost 0 bases, J lost 4 bases, and 13 bases lay in between. In germline, CDR1 is SGHTA, CDR2 FQGNSA. The full variable domain, completed using reference TRBV7-2 and TRBJ1-6, is GAGVSQSPSNKVTEKGKDVELRCDPISGHTALYWYRQSLGQGLEFLIYFQGNSAPDKSGLPSDRFSAERTGGSVSTLTIQRTQQEDSAVYLCASSLARGLRYNSPLHFGNGTRLTVT.

The chain recombines TRBV5-1 with TRBJ1-2; TRBD1 matches 7 bases. Trimming at V came to 4 bases and at J to 2 bases, leaving 8 bases not matched to a gene. From germline, CDR1 is SGHRS and CDR2 YFSETQ. The CDR3 is made up of 15 amino acids. CDR3 loop: CASSKGTAENYGYTF. The CDR3 nucleotides are TGCGCCAGCAGCAAAGGGACAGCGGAAAACTATGGCTACACCTTC.

This clonotype was detected ten times or more. The chain uses TRBV12-3 or TRBV12-4 and TRBJ1-1; D is ambiguous. V was trimmed by 6 bases and J by 5 bases, leaving 19 bases between them. This CDR3 spans 15 amino acids. The CDR3 region is CASRLHGGQRTEAFF. CDR3 nucleotides: TGTGCCAGCAGACTGCACGGAGGTCAGAGAACTGAAGCTTTCTTT.

This clonotype was seen many times. This chain uses TRBV5-1 with TRBJ2-1, with 8 bases lining up with TRBD1. CDR3 length equals 15 residues. The ends lost 4 bases at V and 4 bases at J; junction bases unmatched: 7. Per the germline V gene, CDR1 is SGHRS and CDR2 is YFSETQ. The CDR3 reads CASSPRDRTYNEQFF. The CDR3 bases are TGCGCCAGCAGCCCCCGGGACAGGACTTACAATGAGCAGTTCTTC.

The sample holds a few counts of this clonotype. The CDR3 DNA reads as TGCGCCAGCAGGTCCCAGGGTAGTAGCAATGAGCAGTTCTTC. It encodes CASRSQGSSNEQFF. The chain employs TRBV5-1 and TRBJ2-1; TRBD1 is a possible D gene (5 bases). The CDR3 contains 14 residues. Germline V lookup: CDR1 SGHRS, CDR2 YFSETQ. Trimming took 5 bases from V and 6 from J, leaving 15 bases between them. The full variable domain, with the rest looked up from reference TRBV5-1 and TRBJ2-1, is KAGVTQTPRYLIKTRGQQVTLSCSPISGHRSVSWYQQTPGQGLQFLFEYFSETQRNKGNFPGRFSGRQFSNSRSEMNVSTLELGDSALYLCASRSQGSSNEQFFGPGTRLTVL.

In this sample, this clonotype turned up many times. The CDR3 loop reads CSAQGRSSGANVLTF. As DNA, the CDR3 is TGCAGTGCTCAAGGACGGTCCTCTGGGGCCAACGTCCTGACTTTC. The chain is built from TRBV20-1 and TRBJ2-6; D is uncertain. The germline gives CDR1 DFQATT, CDR2 SNEGSKA (reference sequence). The germline V and J ends were trimmed by 5 bases and 0 bases, with 11 bases remaining between them. There are 15 residues in the CDR3.

The gene calls are TRBV7-3 and TRBJ2-1; the D is unclear. This CDR3 comprises 13 residues. V dropped 1 base and J dropped 7 bases, with 8 bases sitting between them. Germline-derived CDR1 and CDR2 are SGHTA and FQGTGA. CDR3 DNA sequence: TGTGCCAGCAGCTTAAATCGTGTTAATGAGCAGTTCTTC. Translated, it gives CASSLNRVNEQFF.

This clonotype was observed a handful of times. The V gene is TRBV5-1, the J gene TRBJ1-1, with TRBD1 matching 10 bases. Trimming cost V 3 bases and J 1 base; bases outside gene matches: 3. The CDR3 runs 15 residues. Germline assignment: CDR1 SGHRS and CDR2 YFSETQ. The CDR3: CASSSGQGKNTEAFF. CDR3 coding DNA: TGCGCCAGCAGCTCGGGACAGGGGAAGAACACTGAAGCTTTCTTT.

This chain connects TRBV6-2 or TRBV6-3 to TRBJ2-1; a weak D match, TRBD1 (6 bases). The V gene's germline CDR1 is MNHEY and CDR2 SVGEGT. This CDR3 contains 14 residues. Trimming took 3 bases from V and 8 from J, leaving 14 bases between them. CDR3 protein: CASSYLSPGDEQFF. CDR3 nucleotide sequence: TGTGCCAGCAGTTATCTCTCTCCAGGGGATGAGCAGTTCTTC.

J is TRBJ2-7 and V is TRBV7-2; no clear D. With 2 bases removed from V and 3 bases from J, the gap between germline ends came to 11 bases. The CDR3 spans 14 residues. CDR1 is SGHTA and CDR2 is FQGNSA in the germline V gene. This CDR3 is CASSLSTGLYEQYF. The CDR3 DNA reads TGTGCCAGCAGCTTATCTACGGGCCTCTACGAGCAGTACTTC.

In this sample, this clonotype turned up a few times. The V call is TRBV4-3, the J call TRBJ2-7, with TRBD1 matching over 7 bases. This CDR3 comprises 16 residues. CDR1 is LGHNA, CDR2 YSLEER, per germline. Trimming removed 0 bases from V and 6 bases from J; junction bases left unmatched: 11. DNA for the CDR3: TGCGCCAGCAGCCAAGAAGTAGTCCACAGGGGATTCGAGCAGTACTTC. Its translation: CASSQEVVHRGFEQYF.